This T cell receptor beta chain was sequenced for a study of Ad26.COV2.S vaccination and SARS-CoV-2 variants. The wider study: Doses of Ad26.COV2.S were injected into muscle once or twice, 56 days apart.

Concerning this clone itself: Its antigen remains unknown.

The treatment here: 19 received Ad26.COV2.S at low or high dose, single or two shots; 5 received placebo; per-sample allocation not given. Day 63 after the first injection of vaccine or placebo was the sampling time. This CDR3 spans 15 amino acids. V was pared by 4 bases and J by 0 bases, with 7 bases between. CDR1 is SGHAT and CDR2 is FQNNGV in the germline V gene. Produced via immunoSEQ multiplex PCR; TCRdb's table is partial and in-frame only. The profile shows hundreds of thousands of clones, around 89% of them singletons. The study's findings and limits: The TCR breadth and depth analyses may have produced an underestimate of total T cell responses. Breadth measured for non-spike TCRs was similar across vaccine and placebo recipients. Reported post-vaccination CD8+ and CD4+ T cell responses to spike showed substantial breadth.

Sequencing was performed on peripheral blood, taken in a trial of Ad26.COV2.S vaccine versus placebo. The origin of this receptor is a person between 18 and 59 years old who received the Ad26.COV2.S COVID-19 vaccine or a placebo. V is TRBV11-2 and J is TRBJ2-6, with D tentatively TRBD1 (5 bases). The CDR3 sequence is CASSYDSSGANVLTF. DNA for the CDR3: TGTGCCAGCAGCTATGACAGCTCTGGGGCCAACGTCCTGACTTTC. The full variable domain, with the rest looked up from reference TRBV11-2 and TRBJ2-6, is EAGVAQSPRYKIIEKRQSVAFWCNPISGHATLYWYQQILGQGPKLLIQFQNNGVVDDSQLPKDRFSAERLKGVDSTLKIQPAKLEDSAVYLCASSYDSSGANVLTFGAGSRLTVL.